Listed below are T cell receptor beta chains from one sample, sequenced in a study of radiotherapy plus CTLA-4 blockade in lung cancer. TCRdb's copy holds only in-frame clones and misses some; the assay was immunoSEQ multiplex PCR. Of around 40,000 clones listed, roughly 85% are singletons. The sample consisted of peripheral blood, taken from a patient treated with radiotherapy plus ipilimumab. Receptors originate from a human donor with non-small cell lung cancer who had stable disease on radiotherapy plus ipilimumab. CDR3s include the opening cysteine and the closing phenylalanine or tryptophan. The order of the fields is clone size, V gene, J gene, D gene, CDR3 protein, CDR3 DNA. The D gene is left open where the match is weak. Some rows have no size entry. The others give once, few or many, or a class for an expanded clone.

abundance: .; v_gene: TRBV4-1; j_gene: TRBJ2-5; d_gene: .; CDR3aa: CASSQASQTVQETQYF; CDR3nt: TGCGCCAGCAGCCAAGCCTCACAGACAGTCCAAGAGACCCAGTACTTC
abundance: .; v_gene: TRBV28; j_gene: TRBJ2-7; d_gene: TRBD1; CDR3aa: CASRPGQGSYEQYF; CDR3nt: TGTGCCAGCAGACCGGGACAGGGGAGCTACGAGCAGTACTTC
abundance: few; v_gene: TRBV19; j_gene: TRBJ2-2; d_gene: TRBD2; CDR3aa: CASMGLAGNTGELFF; CDR3nt: TGTGCCAGTATGGGACTAGCGGGGAACACCGGGGAGCTGTTTTTT
abundance: .; v_gene: TRBV2; j_gene: TRBJ2-5; d_gene: TRBD2; CDR3aa: CASSPTSGRMGQETQYF; CDR3nt: TGTGCCAGCAGCCCAACTAGCGGGAGAATGGGGCAAGAGACCCAGTACTTC
abundance: .; v_gene: TRBV27; j_gene: TRBJ1-5; d_gene: TRBD1; CDR3aa: CASRAGTVSNQPQHF; CDR3nt: TGTGCCAGCAGAGCCGGGACAGTTAGCAATCAGCCCCAGCATTTT
abundance: .; v_gene: TRBV5-1; j_gene: TRBJ2-7; d_gene: .; CDR3aa: CASSLGGLEQYF; CDR3nt: TGCGCCAGCAGCTTGGGAGGGCTCGAGCAGTACTTC
abundance: .; v_gene: TRBV5-1; j_gene: TRBJ2-1; d_gene: .; CDR3aa: CASSFRTGDHNEQFF; CDR3nt: TGCGCCAGCAGCTTTAGGACGGGAGACCACAATGAGCAGTTCTTC
abundance: .; v_gene: TRBV9; j_gene: TRBJ2-1; d_gene: .; CDR3aa: CASSLDGRNEQFF; CDR3nt: TGTGCCAGCAGCCTCGACGGGAGAAATGAGCAGTTCTTC
abundance: .; v_gene: TRBV5-4; j_gene: TRBJ2-3; d_gene: TRBD2; CDR3aa: CASSLDLWTSGYTQYF; CDR3nt: TGTGCCAGCAGCTTGGACCTTTGGACTAGCGGATATACGCAGTATTTT
abundance: .; v_gene: TRBV5-1; j_gene: TRBJ2-7; d_gene: .; CDR3aa: CASSLANGHEQYF; CDR3nt: TGCGCCAGCAGCTTGGCCAATGGCCACGAGCAGTACTTC
abundance: .; v_gene: TRBV7-9; j_gene: TRBJ2-3; d_gene: .; CDR3aa: CASRSPGGSADTQYF; CDR3nt: TGTGCCAGCAGATCCCCAGGGGGGTCGGCAGATACGCAGTATTTT
abundance: .; v_gene: TRBV2; j_gene: TRBJ1-5; d_gene: .; CDR3aa: CASSPQDSSNQPQHF; CDR3nt: TGTGCCAGCAGCCCACAAGACAGTTCCAATCAGCCCCAGCATTTT
abundance: .; v_gene: TRBV29-1; j_gene: TRBJ2-1; d_gene: .; CDR3aa: CSVDSWSGTNEQFF; CDR3nt: TGCAGCGTTGACTCCTGGTCAGGGACAAATGAGCAGTTCTTC
abundance: .; v_gene: TRBV7-9; j_gene: TRBJ2-3; d_gene: TRBD2; CDR3aa: CASSLTSGRGTDTQYF; CDR3nt: TGTGCCAGCAGCTTAACCAGCGGGAGGGGCACAGATACGCAGTATTTT
abundance: .; v_gene: TRBV7-2; j_gene: TRBJ2-1; d_gene: TRBD2; CDR3aa: CASSFSLTSGGRYNEQFF; CDR3nt: TGTGCCAGCAGCTTTAGCCTAACTAGCGGTGGTCGGTACAATGAGCAGTTCTTC
abundance: .; v_gene: TRBV9; j_gene: TRBJ1-1; d_gene: .; CDR3aa: CASSVAGGPTEAFF; CDR3nt: TGTGCCAGCAGCGTAGCGGGGGGGCCTACAGAAGCTTTCTTT
abundance: .; v_gene: TRBV11-2; j_gene: TRBJ2-7; d_gene: TRBD1; CDR3aa: CASSLDSTGGQQYF; CDR3nt: TGTGCCAGCAGCTTAGATTCAACAGGGGGCCAGCAGTACTTC
abundance: .; v_gene: TRBV6-5; j_gene: TRBJ2-3; d_gene: .; CDR3aa: CASSWAGTSTDTQYF; CDR3nt: TGTGCCAGCAGTTGGGCAGGGACAAGCACAGATACGCAGTATTTT
abundance: .; v_gene: TRBV6-5; j_gene: TRBJ1-1; d_gene: .; CDR3aa: CASSSGQRNTEAFF; CDR3nt: TGTGCCAGCAGTAGCGGACAGAGGAACACTGAAGCTTTCTTT
abundance: .; v_gene: TRBV28; j_gene: TRBJ2-7; d_gene: TRBD1; CDR3aa: CASSYAGQGLYEQYF; CDR3nt: TGTGCCAGCAGTTATGCCGGACAGGGCCTGTACGAGCAGTACTTC
abundance: .; v_gene: TRBV15; j_gene: TRBJ2-3; d_gene: .; CDR3aa: CATSRGAGPDTQYF; CDR3nt: TGTGCCACCAGCAGAGGGGCAGGGCCAGATACGCAGTATTTT
abundance: .; v_gene: TRBV19; j_gene: TRBJ1-5; d_gene: TRBD1; CDR3aa: CASSTGTGGNQPQHF; CDR3nt: TGTGCCAGTAGTACCGGGACAGGGGGGAATCAGCCCCAGCATTTT
abundance: .; v_gene: TRBV7-2; j_gene: TRBJ1-1; d_gene: .; CDR3aa: CASSEPGHQNTEAFF; CDR3nt: TGTGCCAGCAGCGAACCGGGACACCAGAACACTGAAGCTTTCTTT
abundance: .; v_gene: TRBV19; j_gene: TRBJ2-1; d_gene: TRBD1; CDR3aa: CASSIGQGNNEQFF; CDR3nt: TGTGCCAGTAGTATTGGACAGGGAAACAATGAGCAGTTCTTC
abundance: .; v_gene: TRBV18; j_gene: TRBJ2-1; d_gene: .; CDR3aa: CASSPRTEPNEQFF; CDR3nt: TGTGCCAGCTCACCCCGGACAGAGCCCAATGAGCAGTTCTTC
abundance: .; v_gene: TRBV20-1; j_gene: TRBJ2-7; d_gene: .; CDR3aa: CSALKGYEQYF; CDR3nt: TGCAGTGCCCTGAAGGGGTACGAGCAGTACTTC
abundance: .; v_gene: TRBV9; j_gene: TRBJ1-1; d_gene: .; CDR3aa: CASTRTGGDTEAFF; CDR3nt: TGTGCCAGCACCAGAACGGGAGGGGACACTGAAGCTTTCTTT
abundance: .; v_gene: TRBV19; j_gene: TRBJ1-1; d_gene: .; CDR3aa: CASKFRLNTEAFF; CDR3nt: TGTGCCAGTAAATTCAGGTTAAACACTGAAGCTTTCTTT
abundance: .; v_gene: TRBV19; j_gene: TRBJ1-3; d_gene: .; CDR3aa: CASSPQAGNTIYF; CDR3nt: TGTGCCAGTAGTCCCCAGGCTGGAAACACCATATATTTT
abundance: .; v_gene: TRBV28; j_gene: TRBJ2-7; d_gene: .; CDR3aa: CATHRVSVYEQYF; CDR3nt: TGTGCCACTCACAGGGTGTCAGTCTACGAGCAGTACTTC
abundance: .; v_gene: TRBV7-3; j_gene: TRBJ1-1; d_gene: TRBD1; CDR3aa: CASSRTGQGDTEAFF; CDR3nt: TGTGCCAGCAGCCGAACTGGACAGGGTGACACTGAAGCTTTCTTT
abundance: .; v_gene: TRBV11-2; j_gene: TRBJ2-2; d_gene: TRBD2; CDR3aa: CASSFRLAGGTGELFF; CDR3nt: TGTGCCAGCAGCTTCAGACTAGCGGGAGGGACCGGGGAGCTGTTTTTT
abundance: few; v_gene: TRBV5-4; j_gene: TRBJ2-2; d_gene: TRBD2; CDR3aa: CASSRAGGTGTGELFF; CDR3nt: TGTGCCAGCAGCAGAGCGGGAGGAACGGGGACCGGGGAGCTGTTTTTT
abundance: .; v_gene: TRBV5-4; j_gene: TRBJ2-7; d_gene: .; CDR3aa: CASSLVPGQYEQYF; CDR3nt: TGTGCCAGCAGCTTGGTCCCCGGACAGTACGAGCAGTACTTC
abundance: few; v_gene: TRBV5-1; j_gene: TRBJ2-2; d_gene: TRBD1; CDR3aa: CASSLESVEQGSGELFF; CDR3nt: TGCGCCAGCAGCTTGGAGTCGGTTGAACAGGGGTCCGGGGAGCTGTTTTTT
abundance: .; v_gene: TRBV6-1; j_gene: TRBJ2-7; d_gene: .; CDR3aa: CASSEAGTQSEQYF; CDR3nt: TGTGCCAGCAGTGAAGCCGGGACTCAGAGCGAGCAGTACTTC
abundance: .; v_gene: TRBV15; j_gene: TRBJ2-7; d_gene: .; CDR3aa: CATSRVTPTGVRYEQYF; CDR3nt: TGTGCCACCAGCAGAGTAACCCCTACGGGAGTTAGATACGAGCAGTACTTC
abundance: few; v_gene: TRBV11-2; j_gene: TRBJ2-1; d_gene: .; CDR3aa: CASSLARRRGSYNEQFF; CDR3nt: TGTGCCAGCAGCTTAGCCCGCAGGAGGGGCTCCTACAATGAGCAGTTCTTC
abundance: .; v_gene: TRBV7-2; j_gene: TRBJ2-7; d_gene: .; CDR3aa: CASSLGGTKNYEQYF; CDR3nt: TGTGCCAGCAGCTTAGGAGGGACAAAAAACTACGAGCAGTACTTC
abundance: once; v_gene: TRBV5-8; j_gene: TRBJ1-1; d_gene: .; CDR3aa: CASSLYVRGRYTEAFF; CDR3nt: TGTGCCAGCAGCTTGTATGTCCGGGGGAGATACACTGAAGCTTTCTTT
abundance: .; v_gene: TRBV30; j_gene: TRBJ2-7; d_gene: .; CDR3aa: CAWSISSYEQYF; CDR3nt: TGTGCCTGGAGTATTTCGTCCTACGAGCAGTACTTC
abundance: .; v_gene: TRBV9; j_gene: TRBJ2-7; d_gene: TRBD2; CDR3aa: CASSPRGDYDEQYF; CDR3nt: TGTGCCAGCAGCCCCCGGGGGGACTACGATGAGCAGTACTTC
abundance: .; v_gene: TRBV5-1; j_gene: TRBJ2-6; d_gene: TRBD1; CDR3aa: CASSATGAGANVLTF; CDR3nt: TGCGCCAGCAGCGCCACAGGGGCCGGGGCCAACGTCCTGACTTTC
abundance: .; v_gene: TRBV11-2; j_gene: TRBJ2-2; d_gene: .; CDR3aa: CASSLDGLAWSGELFF; CDR3nt: TGTGCCAGCAGCTTAGACGGGCTAGCTTGGTCCGGGGAGCTGTTTTTT
abundance: .; v_gene: TRBV30; j_gene: TRBJ2-7; d_gene: .; CDR3aa: CAWRGHEQYF; CDR3nt: TGTGCCTGGAGGGGGCACGAGCAGTACTTC
abundance: .; v_gene: TRBV7-9; j_gene: TRBJ1-4; d_gene: .; CDR3aa: CASSLAGGANEKLFF; CDR3nt: TGTGCCAGCAGCTTAGCAGGGGGTGCCAATGAAAAACTGTTTTTT
abundance: .; v_gene: TRBV2; j_gene: TRBJ2-7; d_gene: TRBD2; CDR3aa: CASWAPAGDYEQYF; CDR3nt: TGTGCCAGCTGGGCCCCGGCGGGAGACTACGAGCAGTACTTC
abundance: once; v_gene: TRBV19; j_gene: TRBJ2-5; d_gene: TRBD1; CDR3aa: CASSTDRGRETQYF; CDR3nt: TGTGCCAGTAGTACAGACAGGGGGCGAGAGACCCAGTACTTC
abundance: few; v_gene: TRBV29-1; j_gene: TRBJ2-1; d_gene: TRBD2; CDR3aa: CSVRSGNVNEQFF; CDR3nt: TGCAGCGTTAGGAGCGGGAACGTCAATGAGCAGTTCTTC
abundance: .; v_gene: TRBV7-8; j_gene: TRBJ2-7; d_gene: TRBD1; CDR3aa: CAGSGGDSPQTYYEQYF; CDR3nt: TGTGCCGGATCTGGTGGGGACAGCCCCCAGACCTACTACGAGCAGTACTTC
abundance: .; v_gene: TRBV6-6; j_gene: TRBJ2-7; d_gene: TRBD1; CDR3aa: CASSFPGQLGSDEQYF; CDR3nt: TGTGCCAGCAGTTTCCCGGGACAGTTGGGGTCGGACGAGCAGTACTTC
abundance: .; v_gene: TRBV7-8; j_gene: TRBJ2-7; d_gene: .; CDR3aa: CASSSTGTTYEQYF; CDR3nt: TGTGCCAGCAGCTCCACAGGGACTACCTACGAGCAGTACTTC
abundance: once; v_gene: TRBV28; j_gene: TRBJ1-4; d_gene: .; CDR3aa: CASTEAGGRNEKLFF; CDR3nt: TGTGCCAGCACCGAAGCGGGGGGCCGGAATGAAAAACTGTTTTTT
abundance: .; v_gene: TRBV6-5; j_gene: TRBJ2-5; d_gene: TRBD2; CDR3aa: CASSSGLAGLQETQYF; CDR3nt: TGTGCCAGCAGTTCCGGACTAGCGGGTCTGCAAGAGACCCAGTACTTC
abundance: once; v_gene: TRBV5-1; j_gene: TRBJ1-1; d_gene: .; CDR3aa: CASSLGAGMNTEAFF; CDR3nt: TGCGCCAGCAGCTTGGGGGCAGGGATGAACACTGAAGCTTTCTTT
abundance: .; v_gene: TRBV2; j_gene: TRBJ1-6; d_gene: TRBD1; CDR3aa: CASSERHRGPPLHF; CDR3nt: TGTGCCAGCAGTGAAAGACACAGGGGCCCACCCCTCCACTTT
abundance: .; v_gene: TRBV7-2; j_gene: TRBJ2-1; d_gene: TRBD2; CDR3aa: CASKGGRGFNEQFF; CDR3nt: TGTGCCAGCAAAGGCGGGAGAGGATTCAATGAGCAGTTCTTC